This T cell receptor beta chain was documented in a study of shared clonotypes between healthy human individuals. Across the study: CD4 naive cells filled three plates per donor, CD4 memory three, CD8 naive two and CD8 memory one.

As defined, naive CD8 cells were CD45RO-negative and positively selected for CCR7, with terminally differentiated effector memory CD45RA+ cells excluded. The study enrolled healthy HIV-negative adults without recent acute infections or vaccinations as donors. Profiling relied on immunoSEQ multiplex PCR, and the TCRdb table lists in-frame clones only, not all of them. The table lists more than 2 million clones, approximately 94% of them singletons, with 1.1% in the top ten. The material sequenced was naive CD8+ T cells sorted from blood. This TCR derives from a man aged 18 to 30 in good health.

DNA for the CDR3: TGTGCCAGCAGCGTACAGGGGGCCACTGAAGCTTTCTTT. Encoded protein: CASSVQGATEAFF. The genes are TRBV5-4 and TRBJ1-1; TRBD1 aligns across 9 bases. Germline CDR1 SGHNT, CDR2 YYREEE (reference sequence). The junction had 2 bases not matched to a gene; V was cut back by 4 bases and J by 4 bases. CDR3 length: 13 residues.